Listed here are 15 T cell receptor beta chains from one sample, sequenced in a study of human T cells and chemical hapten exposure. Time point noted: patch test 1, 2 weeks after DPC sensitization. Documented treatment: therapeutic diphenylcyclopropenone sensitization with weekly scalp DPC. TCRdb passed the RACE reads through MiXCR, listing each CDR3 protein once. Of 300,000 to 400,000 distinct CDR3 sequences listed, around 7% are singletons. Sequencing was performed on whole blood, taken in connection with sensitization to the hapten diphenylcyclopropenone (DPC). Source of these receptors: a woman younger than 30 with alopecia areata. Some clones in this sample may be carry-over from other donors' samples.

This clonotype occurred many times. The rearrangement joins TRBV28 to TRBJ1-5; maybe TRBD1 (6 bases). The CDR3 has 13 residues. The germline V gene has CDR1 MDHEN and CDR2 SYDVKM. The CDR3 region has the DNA TGTGCTCCGCCAGGGGCCTTCAATCAGCCCCAGCATTTT. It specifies CAPPGAFNQPQHF.

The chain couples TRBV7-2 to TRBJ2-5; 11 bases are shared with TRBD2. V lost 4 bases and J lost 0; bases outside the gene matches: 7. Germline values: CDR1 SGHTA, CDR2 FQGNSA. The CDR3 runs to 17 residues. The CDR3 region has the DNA TGTGCCAGCAGCTCCCCCGCTAGCGGGGGGTACCAAGAGACCCAGTACTTC. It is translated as CASSSPASGGYQETQYF. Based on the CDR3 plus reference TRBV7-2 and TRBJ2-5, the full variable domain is GAGVSQSPSNKVTEKGKDVELRCDPISGHTALYWYRQSLGQGLEFLIYFQGNSAPDKSGLPSDRFSAERTGGSVSTLTIQRTQQEDSAVYLCASSSPASGGYQETQYFGPGTRLLVL.

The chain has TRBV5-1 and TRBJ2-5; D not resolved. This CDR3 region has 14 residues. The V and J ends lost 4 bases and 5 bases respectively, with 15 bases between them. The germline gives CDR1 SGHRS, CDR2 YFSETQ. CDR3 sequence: CASSPPSEKETQYF. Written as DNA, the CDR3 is TGCGCCAGCAGCCCACCCTCCGAGAAGGAGACCCAGTACTTC.

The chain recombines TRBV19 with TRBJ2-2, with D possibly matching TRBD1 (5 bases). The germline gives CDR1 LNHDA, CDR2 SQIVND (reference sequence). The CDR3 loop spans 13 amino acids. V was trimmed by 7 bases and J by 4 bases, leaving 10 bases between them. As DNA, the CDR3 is TGTGCCAGTACAGGGTCTTCCACCGGGGAGCTGTTTTTT. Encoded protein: CASTGSSTGELFF.

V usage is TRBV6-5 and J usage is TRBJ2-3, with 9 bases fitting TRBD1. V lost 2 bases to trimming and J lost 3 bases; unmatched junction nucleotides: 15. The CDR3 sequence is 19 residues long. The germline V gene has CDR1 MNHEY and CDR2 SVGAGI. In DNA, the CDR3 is TGTGCCAGCAGTTACCTTACAACAGGGGGCGGAACGCCGACAGATACGCAGTATTTT. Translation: CASSYLTTGGGTPTDTQYF.

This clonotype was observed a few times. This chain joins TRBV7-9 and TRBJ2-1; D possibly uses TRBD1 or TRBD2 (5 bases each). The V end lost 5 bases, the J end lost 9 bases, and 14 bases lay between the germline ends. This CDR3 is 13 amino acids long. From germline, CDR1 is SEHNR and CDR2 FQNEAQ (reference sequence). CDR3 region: CASSLGTESEQFF. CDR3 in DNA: TGTGCCAGCAGCCTAGGGACCGAGAGTGAGCAGTTCTTC.

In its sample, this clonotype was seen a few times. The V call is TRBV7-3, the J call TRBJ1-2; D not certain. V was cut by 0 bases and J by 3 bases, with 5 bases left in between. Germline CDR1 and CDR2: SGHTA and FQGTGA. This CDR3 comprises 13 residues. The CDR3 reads CASSLTPYYGYTF. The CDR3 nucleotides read TGTGCCAGCAGCTTAACCCCATACTATGGCTACACCTTC.

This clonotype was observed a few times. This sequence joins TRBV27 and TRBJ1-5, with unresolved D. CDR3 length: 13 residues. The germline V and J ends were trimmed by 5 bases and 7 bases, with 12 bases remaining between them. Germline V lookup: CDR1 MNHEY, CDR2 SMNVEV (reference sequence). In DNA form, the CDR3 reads TGTGCCAGCAGTATTGGGGTCCAACAGCCCCAGCATTTT. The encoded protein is CASSIGVQQPQHF.

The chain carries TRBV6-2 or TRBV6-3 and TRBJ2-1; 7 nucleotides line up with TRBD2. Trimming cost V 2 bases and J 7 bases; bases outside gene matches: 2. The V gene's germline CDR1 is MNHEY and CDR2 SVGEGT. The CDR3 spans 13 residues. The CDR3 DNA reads TGTGCCAGCAGTTACATTAGCGGGAATGAGCAGTTCTTC. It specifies CASSYISGNEQFF.

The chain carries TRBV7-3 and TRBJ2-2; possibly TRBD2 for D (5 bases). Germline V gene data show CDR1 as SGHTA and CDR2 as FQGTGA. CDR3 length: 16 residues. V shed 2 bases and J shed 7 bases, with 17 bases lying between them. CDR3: CASSLRSTSGNGELFF. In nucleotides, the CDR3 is TGTGCCAGCAGCTTACGGAGCACTAGTGGTAACGGGGAGCTGTTTTTT. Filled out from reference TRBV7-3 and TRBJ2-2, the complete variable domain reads GAGVSQTPSNKVTEKGKYVELRCDPISGHTALYWYRQSLGQGPEFLIYFQGTGAADDSGLPNDRFFAVRPEGSVSTLKIQRTERGDSAVYLCASSLRSTSGNGELFFGEGSRLTVL.

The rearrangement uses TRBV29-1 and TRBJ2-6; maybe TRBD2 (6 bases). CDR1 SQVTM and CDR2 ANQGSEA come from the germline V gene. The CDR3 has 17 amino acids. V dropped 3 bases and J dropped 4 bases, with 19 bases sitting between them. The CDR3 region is CSVDGGTGVFGANVLTF. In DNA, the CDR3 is TGCAGCGTTGACGGAGGGACGGGTGTTTTCGGGGCCAACGTCCTGACTTTC.

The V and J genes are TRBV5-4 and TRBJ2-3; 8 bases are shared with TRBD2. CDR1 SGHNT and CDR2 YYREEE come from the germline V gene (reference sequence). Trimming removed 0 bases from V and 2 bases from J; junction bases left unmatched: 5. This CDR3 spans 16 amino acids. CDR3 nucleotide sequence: TGTGCCAGCAGCTTGGGGGGACTAGATGACACAGATACGCAGTATTTT. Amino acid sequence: CASSLGGLDDTDTQYF.

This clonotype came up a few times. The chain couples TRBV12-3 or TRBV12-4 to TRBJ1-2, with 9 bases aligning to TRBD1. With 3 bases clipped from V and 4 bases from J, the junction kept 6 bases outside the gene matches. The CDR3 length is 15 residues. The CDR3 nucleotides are TGTGCCAGCAGTTTGGGACAGGGAGGAGGCTATGGCTACACCTTC. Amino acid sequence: CASSLGQGGGYGYTF.

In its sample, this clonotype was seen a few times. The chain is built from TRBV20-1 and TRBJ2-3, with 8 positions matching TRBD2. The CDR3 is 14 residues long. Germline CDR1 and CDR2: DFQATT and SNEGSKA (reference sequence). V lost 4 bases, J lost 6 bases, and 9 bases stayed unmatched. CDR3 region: CSAIPIAGKDTQYF. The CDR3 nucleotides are TGCAGTGCTATCCCTATAGCGGGGAAGGATACGCAGTATTTT.

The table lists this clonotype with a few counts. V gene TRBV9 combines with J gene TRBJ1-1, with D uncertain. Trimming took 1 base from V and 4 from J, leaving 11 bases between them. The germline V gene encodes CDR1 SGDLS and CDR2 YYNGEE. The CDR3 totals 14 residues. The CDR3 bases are TGTGCCAGCAGCGTATCTTTAGAGGGCACTGAAGCTTTCTTT. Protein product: CASSVSLEGTEAFF.